A single sample gave rise to the 10 T cell receptor beta chains below, sequenced in a study of T cell repertoires in aging, cancer and after chemotherapy. Amplification of TCR beta used genomic DNA extracted from peripheral blood. A mixed TRB-A/B primer pool amplified rearranged TRB by multiplex touch-down PCR. TCRdb analysed the multiplex PCR reads with MiXCR anew, one entry per CDR3 protein. The data contain about 600 distinct CDR3 sequences, approximately 19% of them singletons. Sequenced: blood. These receptors all come from a human donor with a blood cancer.

This clonotype qualifies as large (0.1 to 1%). The chain is built from TRBV5-4 and TRBJ1-1, with a possible D match to TRBD1 (5 bases). V shed 2 bases and J shed 7 bases, with 12 bases lying between them. CDR1 SGHNT and CDR2 YYREEE come from the germline V gene (reference sequence). This CDR3 comprises 13 residues. Written as DNA, the CDR3 is TGTGCCAGCAGCTTCTCGGGAGGGGTTGAAGCTTTCTTT. Translation gives CASSFSGGVEAFF.

By proportion, this clonotype is medium-sized. The chain is built from TRBV6-2 or TRBV6-3 and TRBJ2-2; 9 nucleotides agree with TRBD2. Unmatched junction bases numbered 13, after V lost 5 bases and J lost 12 bases. This CDR3 region has 15 residues. The germline V gene encodes CDR1 MNHEY and CDR2 SVGEGT. CDR3 sequence (DNA): TGTGCCAGCAGTCCCCCTCGCGGGGGGGCCGGTAAGCTGTTTTTT. Its translation is CASSPPRGGAGKLFF.

This clonotype is termed large (0.1 to 1%). The chain is built from TRBV12-3 or TRBV12-4 and TRBJ1-1; D gene ambiguous. The V end was cut by 7 bases, the J end by 3 bases, with 15 bases between. CDR3 length equals 14 residues. The DNA for the CDR3 is TGTGCCAGCATCGGGTGGGGTAGGTACACTGAAGCTTTCTTT. Translation gives CASIGWGRYTEAFF.

This clonotype is medium-sized. This chain links TRBV7-9 with TRBJ2-5; the D is unclear. V was trimmed by 7 bases and J by 2 bases, leaving 20 bases between them. The germline gives CDR1 SEHNR, CDR2 FQNEAQ (reference sequence). CDR3 length equals 16 residues. CDR3 DNA sequence: TGTGCCAGCACCTCCAGGTGGCAGGCCGTACAAGAGACCCAGTACTTC. It translates to CASTSRWQAVQETQYF.

The chain has TRBV5-1 and TRBJ2-2; possibly TRBD2 for D (5 bases). The CDR3 runs 14 residues. Germline V CDR1 and CDR2: SGHRS, YFSETQ. Trimming shortened V by 4 bases and J by 3 bases, and 10 bases separated the two germline ends. The CDR3, as DNA: TGCGCCAGCAGCCCCTGGGGAGACACCGGGGAGCTGTTTTTT. Encoded protein: CASSPWGDTGELFF.

The chain carries TRBV18 and TRBJ2-7; unclear D gene. There are 14 residues in the CDR3. Trimming pared 3 bases from V and 5 bases from J, leaving 14 bases between. CDR1 and CDR2 (germline): KGHSH, LQKENI. CDR3 bases: TGTGCCAGCTCACCGTGGCTCCTGCCCCACGAGCAGTACTTC. It translates to CASSPWLLPHEQYF.

The chain is built from TRBV7-2 and TRBJ2-1; 8 nucleotides line up with TRBD2. Germline CDR1 and CDR2: SGHTA and FQGNSA. The CDR3 spans 14 residues. Trimming removed 1 base from V and 6 bases from J; junction bases left unmatched: 2. The CDR3 region has the DNA TGTGCCAGCAGCTTAGGACTAGCGTCCAATGAGCAGTTCTTC. Translated: CASSLGLASNEQFF.

Judged by abundance, this clonotype is medium-sized. This sequence joins TRBV19 and TRBJ1-4, with TRBD1 identical over 9 bases. Per germline, CDR1 LNHDA and CDR2 SQIVND (reference sequence). The CDR3 is 14 amino acids. V was pared by 6 bases and J by 7 bases, with 6 bases of the junction left unmatched. Here the CDR3 DNA reads TGTGCCAGTAGGCAAGACAGGGGGTCTGAAAAACTGTTTTTT. Residues: CASRQDRGSEKLFF.

This clonotype is termed large. The rearrangement uses TRBV29-1 and TRBJ2-7, with D possibly TRBD2 on 6 matching bases. Trimming took off 6 bases at V and 3 bases at J, with 12 bases between the two ends. This CDR3 is built from 12 residues. The germline V gene has CDR1 SQVTM and CDR2 ANQGSEA. CDR3 nucleotides: TGCAGCGTCCGGGACTCATACTACGAGCAGTACTTC. This gives the protein CSVRDSYYEQYF.

This clonotype is large (0.1 to 1%). This chain links TRBV15 with TRBJ2-5, with D possibly matching TRBD2 (6 bases). Germline CDR1 is LNHNV and CDR2 is YYDKDF (reference sequence). This CDR3 has 12 residues. The V end lost 4 bases, the J end lost 5 bases, and 8 bases lay between the germline ends. For the CDR3, the DNA is TGTGCCACCAGCACCGGGAGTGAGACCCAGTACTTC. Translation gives CATSTGSETQYF.